This paragraph covers one TCR beta chain sequence. What it binds is not known. The CDR3 is 15 amino acids. The V gene's germline CDR1 is MNHNS and CDR2 SASEGT. After removal of 4 bases from V and 1 base from J, the junction contained 6 bases not matched to a gene. This sample stems from a study of beta chain features in type 1 diabetes. The isolated RNA, all of it, was reverse transcribed, so expressed TCRB transcripts were what got sequenced. The protocol was immunoSEQ multiplex PCR, while the TCRdb copy is restricted to in-frame clones and leaves out a portion. Counted here are under 400,000 clones, roughly 12% occurring once; the ten biggest clones make up 0.0085% to 0.012%. Study-level results: The study found that naive, central memory and Treg TCRB repertoires appeared more similar in patients than in healthy donors. Type 1 diabetes patients had moderately but significantly shorter TCRB CDR3s in all four CD4+ subsets.

The V gene is TRBV6-1, the J gene TRBJ1-1; 7 bases fit TRBD1. The TCR sequence derives from a woman aged 18-29 years with type 1 diabetes. Sequences were obtained from naive CD4+ T cells from blood. The CDR3, as DNA: TGTGCCAGCAGTGCCGTTGGGACAGCGAACACTGAAGCTTTCTTT. Its translation: CASSAVGTANTEAFF.